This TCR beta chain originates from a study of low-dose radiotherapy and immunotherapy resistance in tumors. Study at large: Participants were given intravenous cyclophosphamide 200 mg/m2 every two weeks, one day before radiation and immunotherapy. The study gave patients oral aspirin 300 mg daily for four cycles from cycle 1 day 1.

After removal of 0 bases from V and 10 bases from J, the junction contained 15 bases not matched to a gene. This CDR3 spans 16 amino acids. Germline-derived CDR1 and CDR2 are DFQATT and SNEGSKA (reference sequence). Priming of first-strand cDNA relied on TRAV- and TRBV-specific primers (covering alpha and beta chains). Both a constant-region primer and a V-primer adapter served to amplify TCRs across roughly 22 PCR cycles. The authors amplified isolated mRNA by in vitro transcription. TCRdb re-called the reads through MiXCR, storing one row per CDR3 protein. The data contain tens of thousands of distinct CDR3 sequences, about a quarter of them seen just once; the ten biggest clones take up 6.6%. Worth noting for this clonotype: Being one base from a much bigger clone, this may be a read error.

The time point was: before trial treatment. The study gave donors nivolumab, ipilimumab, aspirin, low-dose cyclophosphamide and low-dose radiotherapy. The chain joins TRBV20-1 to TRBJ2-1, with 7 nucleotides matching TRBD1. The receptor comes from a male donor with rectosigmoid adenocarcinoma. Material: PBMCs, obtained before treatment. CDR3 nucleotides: TGCAGTGCTAGAGATTTCGAACAGGGGATCGACTACGAGCAGTTCTTC. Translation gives CSARDFEQGIDYEQFF.